The source of this T cell receptor beta chain is a study of T cells in narcolepsy. Study summary: Donors had narcolepsy type 1 or type 2, or were healthy controls.

Here immunoSEQ multiplex PCR was the method, and the copy in TCRdb shows in-frame clones only, minus some. The sample lists 20,000 to 30,000 clones, 65% to 90% occurring once. Worth noting for this clone: Its antigen is not known.

Overall study results and limits: Reportedly, autoreactive clonotypes were serially detected in patients' blood but not controls'. In some patient and control memory CD4+ samples, autoreactive clones were absent. HCRT-specific and TRIB2-specific autoreactive clonotypes appeared among same-patient CSF and blood CD4+ clonotypes.

Source material: memory (CD45RA-) CD4+ T cells from blood. The source is a human donor in good health.

The CDR3 reads CASSAPRAAGELFF. The CDR3 region has the DNA TGTGCCAGCAGCGCCCCCAGGGCGGCCGGGGAGCTGTTTTTT. This chain connects TRBV11-3 to TRBJ2-2; D possibly corresponds to TRBD1 (5 bases). The CDR3 length is 14 residues. V was clipped by 5 bases and J by 6 bases, with 13 bases between them. Germline values: CDR1 SGHNT, CDR2 YENEEA.